This T cell receptor (beta chain) was sequenced in a study of breast tumors, draining lymph nodes, adjacent tissues. Worth noting for this clonotype: Its antigen is as yet unknown.

Study-wide results and caveats: The data were judged consistent with most tumor T cells coming from lymph node and expanding in tumor.

Via MiXCR, TCRdb re-called the multiplex PCR reads, giving one row per CDR3 protein. The sample lists roughly 220,000 distinct CDR3 sequences, roughly a third occurring once. Breast cancer patients provided tissue from their axillary draining lymph nodes. Germline V gives CDR1 SGHDT, CDR2 YYEEEE. There are 18 residues in the CDR3. The ends were cut back, 2 bases at V and 5 bases at J, with 25 bases in the middle. Material for sequencing was axillary lymph node tissue. The chain carries TRBV5-6 and TRBJ2-5, with TRBD2 as a possible D gene (6 bases). This TCR was recovered from a female donor with breast cancer. Some clones in this sample may be carry-over from other donors' samples. The CDR3: CASSFFSTGGSGRETQYF. CDR3 coding DNA: TGTGCCAGCAGCTTTTTTTCTACCGGGGGTTCGGGCCGTGAGACCCAGTACTTC.